This TCR beta chain was retrieved from a study of cytomegalovirus exposure and HLA in healthy donors. The study ran its PCR with 60 Vbeta and 13 Jbeta primers. Repertoires were generated with immunoSEQ multiplex PCR, while TCRdb's copy carries only in-frame clones and drops some. The table shows some 170,000 clones, with around 77% occurring only once. V lost 0 bases, J lost 7 bases, and 4 bases lay in between. CDR1 is ENHRY, CDR2 SYGVKD, per germline. The CDR3 totals 12 residues. The gene calls are TRBV10-3 and TRBJ2-1, with D hard to call. The TCR was taken from a woman in her thirties in good health and CMV-seronegative. Specimen: PBMCs. CDR3: CAISESRNEQFF. CDR3 nucleotide sequence: TGTGCCATCAGTGAGTCCCGGAATGAGCAGTTCTTC.